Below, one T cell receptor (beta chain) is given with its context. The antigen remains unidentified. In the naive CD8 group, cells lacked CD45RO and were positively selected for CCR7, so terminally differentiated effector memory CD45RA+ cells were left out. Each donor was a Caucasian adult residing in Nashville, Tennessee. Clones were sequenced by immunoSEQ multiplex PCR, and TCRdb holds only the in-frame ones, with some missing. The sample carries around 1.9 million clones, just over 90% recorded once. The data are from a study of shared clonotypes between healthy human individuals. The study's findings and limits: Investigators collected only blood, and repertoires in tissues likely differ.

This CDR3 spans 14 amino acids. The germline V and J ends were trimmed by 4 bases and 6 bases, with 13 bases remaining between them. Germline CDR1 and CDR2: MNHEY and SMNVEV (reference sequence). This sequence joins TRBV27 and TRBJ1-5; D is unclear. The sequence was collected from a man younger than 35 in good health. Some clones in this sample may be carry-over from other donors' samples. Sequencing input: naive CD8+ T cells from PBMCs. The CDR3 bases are TGTGCCAGCAGTTATCAGGATGCCTCTCAGCCCCAGCATTTT. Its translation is CASSYQDASQPQHF.